This T cell receptor beta chain emerged from a study of blood T cell repertoires in COVID-19. Study at large: Samples taken during acute and convalescent COVID-19 were collected in the United States, Italy and Spain. T cells, B-cell-depleted T cells, or PBMCs supplied cDNA or gDNA.

V dropped 0 bases and J dropped 7 bases, with 13 bases sitting between them. Germline V gene lookup returns CDR1 SGHDT and CDR2 YYEEEE. The CDR3 has 15 residues. Per the study methods: Cell counts per sample came from amplifying reference gene primers. Assay: immunoSEQ multiplex PCR; the TCRdb copy retains only in-frame clones and omits some. The D gene and trimming were derived from the DNA, and the V and J assignments and clone size from that table. Of hundreds of thousands of clones in the sample, more than 80% are singletons; the top ten hold approximately 1.4%. The sequence was collected from a woman under 40 with active or convalescent COVID-19. This chain connects TRBV5-6 to TRBJ1-4; D remains unclear. The sample was peripheral blood. CDR3 DNA sequence: TGTGCCAGCAGCTTGGCCGGCGGATTTACTGAAAAACTGTTTTTT. Translated: CASSLAGGFTEKLFF.